This T cell receptor (beta chain) was sequenced during a study of T cell changes during pregnancy in multiple sclerosis. V was pared by 5 bases and J by 0 bases, with 8 bases between. Looked up from germline, CDR1 is MNHEY and CDR2 is SVGAGI. The length of the CDR3 is 13 residues. Using immunoSEQ multiplex PCR, the repertoire was profiled, and TCRdb retains in-frame clones only, with some absent. The sample gives about 75,000 clones, 94% of which show up once; over 0.12% is in the top ten. The sample here was CD4+ T cells from peripheral blood mononuclear cells, taken after pregnancy. The clonotype originates from a female donor with multiple sclerosis, enrolled in a pregnancy study. V usage is TRBV6-5 and J usage is TRBJ2-7; D uncertain. The CDR3 sequence is CASSSRFSYEQYF. CDR3 DNA: TGTGCCAGCAGTAGCAGGTTCTCCTACGAGCAGTACTTC.